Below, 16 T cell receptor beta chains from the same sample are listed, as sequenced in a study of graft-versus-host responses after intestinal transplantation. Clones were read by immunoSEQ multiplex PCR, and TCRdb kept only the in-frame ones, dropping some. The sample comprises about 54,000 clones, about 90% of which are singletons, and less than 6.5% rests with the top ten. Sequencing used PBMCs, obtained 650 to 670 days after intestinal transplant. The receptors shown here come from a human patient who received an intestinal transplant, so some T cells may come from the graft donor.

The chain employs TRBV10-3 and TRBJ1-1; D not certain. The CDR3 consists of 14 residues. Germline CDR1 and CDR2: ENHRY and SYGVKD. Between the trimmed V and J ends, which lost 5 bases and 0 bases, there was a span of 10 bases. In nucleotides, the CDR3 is TGTGCCATCAGTCGCAGTTTAATGAACACTGAAGCTTTCTTT. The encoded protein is CAISRSLMNTEAFF.

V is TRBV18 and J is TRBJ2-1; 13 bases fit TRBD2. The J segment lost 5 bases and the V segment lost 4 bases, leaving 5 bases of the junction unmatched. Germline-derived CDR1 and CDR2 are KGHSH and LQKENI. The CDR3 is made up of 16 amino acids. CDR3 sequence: CASSQGLAGSDNEQFF. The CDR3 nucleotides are TGTGCCAGCTCACAGGGACTAGCGGGGTCTGACAATGAGCAGTTCTTC.

CDR3: CASSSGSLAKNIQYF. CDR3 bases: TGCGCCAGCAGCTCGGGATCTTTAGCCAAAAACATTCAGTACTTC. The V call is TRBV5-1, the J call TRBJ2-4; tentative D call: TRBD2 (5 bases). CDR1 is SGHRS, CDR2 YFSETQ, per germline. V lost 3 bases and J lost 0, with 10 bases in between. The CDR3 spans 15 residues.

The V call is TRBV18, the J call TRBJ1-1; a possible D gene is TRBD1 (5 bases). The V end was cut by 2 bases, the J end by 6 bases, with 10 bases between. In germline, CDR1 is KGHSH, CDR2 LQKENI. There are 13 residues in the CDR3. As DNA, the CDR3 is TGTGCCAGCTCACCAGACAGTAGGGCTGAAGCTTTCTTT. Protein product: CASSPDSRAEAFF. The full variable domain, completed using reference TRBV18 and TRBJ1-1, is NAGVMQNPRHLVRRRGQEARLRCSPMKGHSHVYWYRQLPEEGLKFMVYLQKENIIDESGMPKERFSAEFPKEGPSILRIQQVVRGDSAAYFCASSPDSRAEAFFGQGTRLTVV.

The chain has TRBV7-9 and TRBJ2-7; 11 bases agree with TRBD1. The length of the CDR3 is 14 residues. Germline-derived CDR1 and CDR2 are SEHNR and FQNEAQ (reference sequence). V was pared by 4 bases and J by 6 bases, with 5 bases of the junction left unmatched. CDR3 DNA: TGTGCCAGCAGCTCCCCGGGACAGGGGGTCGAGCAGTACTTC. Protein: CASSSPGQGVEQYF.

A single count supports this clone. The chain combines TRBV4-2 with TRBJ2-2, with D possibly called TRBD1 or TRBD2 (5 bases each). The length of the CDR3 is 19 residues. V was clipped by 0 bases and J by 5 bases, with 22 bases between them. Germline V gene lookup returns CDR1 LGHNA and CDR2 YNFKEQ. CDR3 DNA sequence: TGTGCCAGCAGCCAAGATTTGCCCATTGGGGCCGAGGGGACCGGGGAGCTGTTTTTT. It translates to CASSQDLPIGAEGTGELFF.

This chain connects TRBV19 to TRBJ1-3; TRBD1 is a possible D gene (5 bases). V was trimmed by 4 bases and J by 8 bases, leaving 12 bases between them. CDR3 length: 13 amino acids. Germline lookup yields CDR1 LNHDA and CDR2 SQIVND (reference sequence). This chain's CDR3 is CASSTRTGDTIYF. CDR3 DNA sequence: TGTGCCAGTAGTACACGGACGGGGGACACCATATATTTT. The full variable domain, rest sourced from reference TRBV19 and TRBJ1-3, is DGGITQSPKYLFRKEGQNVTLSCEQNLNHDAMYWYRQDPGQGLRLIYYSQIVNDFQKGDIAEGYSVSREKKESFPLTVTSAQKNPTAFYLCASSTRTGDTIYFGEGSWLTVV.

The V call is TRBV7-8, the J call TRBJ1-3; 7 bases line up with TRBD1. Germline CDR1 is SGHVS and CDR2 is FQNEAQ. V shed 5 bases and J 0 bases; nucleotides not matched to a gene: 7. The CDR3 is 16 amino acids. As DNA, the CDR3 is TGTGCCAGCAGCCTGAACAGGGGTTTCTCTGGAAACACCATATATTTT. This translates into CASSLNRGFSGNTIYF.

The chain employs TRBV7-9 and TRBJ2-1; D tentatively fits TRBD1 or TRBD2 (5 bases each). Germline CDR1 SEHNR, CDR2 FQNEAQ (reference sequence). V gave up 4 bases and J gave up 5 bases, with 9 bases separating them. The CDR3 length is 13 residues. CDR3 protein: CASSSGTHNEQFF. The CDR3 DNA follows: TGTGCCAGCAGCTCCGGGACCCACAATGAGCAGTTCTTC.

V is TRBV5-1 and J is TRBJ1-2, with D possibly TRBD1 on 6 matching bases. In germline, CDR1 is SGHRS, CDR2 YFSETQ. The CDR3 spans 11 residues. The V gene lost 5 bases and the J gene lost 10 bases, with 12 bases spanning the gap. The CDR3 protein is CASRNRAAYTF. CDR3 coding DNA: TGCGCCAGCAGAAACAGGGCGGCCTACACCTTC.

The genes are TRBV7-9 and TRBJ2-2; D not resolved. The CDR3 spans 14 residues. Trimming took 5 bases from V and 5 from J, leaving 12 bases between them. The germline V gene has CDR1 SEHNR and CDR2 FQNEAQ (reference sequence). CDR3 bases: TGTGCCAGCAGCCCGAACTTCGGTACCGGGGAGCTGTTTTTT. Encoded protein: CASSPNFGTGELFF.

The CDR3 loop is CASSLGEPYEQYF. As DNA, the CDR3 is TGCGCCAGCAGCTTGGGGGAGCCCTACGAGCAGTACTTC. The rearrangement joins TRBV5-1 to TRBJ2-7, with D possibly TRBD2 on 5 matching bases. Trimming removed 0 bases at V and 2 bases at J, with 6 bases between. The germline V gene encodes CDR1 SGHRS and CDR2 YFSETQ. The CDR3 sequence is 13 residues long.

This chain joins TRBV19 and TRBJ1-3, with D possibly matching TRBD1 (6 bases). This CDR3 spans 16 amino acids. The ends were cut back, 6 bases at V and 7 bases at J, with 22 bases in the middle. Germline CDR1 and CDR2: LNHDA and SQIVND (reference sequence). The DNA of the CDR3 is TGTGCCAGTAGACGGACCCAACAGGGAATTAGTAACACCATATATTTT. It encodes CASRRTQQGISNTIYF. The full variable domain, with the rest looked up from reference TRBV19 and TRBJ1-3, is DGGITQSPKYLFRKEGQNVTLSCEQNLNHDAMYWYRQDPGQGLRLIYYSQIVNDFQKGDIAEGYSVSREKKESFPLTVTSAQKNPTAFYLCASRRTQQGISNTIYFGEGSWLTVV.

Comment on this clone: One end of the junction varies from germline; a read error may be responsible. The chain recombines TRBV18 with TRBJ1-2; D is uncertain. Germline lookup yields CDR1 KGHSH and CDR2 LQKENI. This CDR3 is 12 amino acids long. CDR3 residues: CASSPRNYGYTF. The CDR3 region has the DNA TGTGCCAGCTCTCCACGCAACTATGGCTACACCTTC.

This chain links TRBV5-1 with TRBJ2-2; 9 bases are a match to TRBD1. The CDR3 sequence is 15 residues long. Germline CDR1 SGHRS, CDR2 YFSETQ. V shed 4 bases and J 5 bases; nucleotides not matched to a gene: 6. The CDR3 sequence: CASSRPGQGTGELFF. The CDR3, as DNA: TGCGCCAGCAGCCGTCCGGGACAGGGAACCGGGGAGCTGTTTTTT.

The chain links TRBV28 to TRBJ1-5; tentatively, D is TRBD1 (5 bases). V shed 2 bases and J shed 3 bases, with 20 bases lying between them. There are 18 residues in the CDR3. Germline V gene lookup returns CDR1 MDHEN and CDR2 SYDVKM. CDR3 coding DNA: TGTGCCAGCAGTTTAGTGCTCCAGGGCTCATCTTACAATCAGCCCCAGCATTTT. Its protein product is CASSLVLQGSSYNQPQHF.